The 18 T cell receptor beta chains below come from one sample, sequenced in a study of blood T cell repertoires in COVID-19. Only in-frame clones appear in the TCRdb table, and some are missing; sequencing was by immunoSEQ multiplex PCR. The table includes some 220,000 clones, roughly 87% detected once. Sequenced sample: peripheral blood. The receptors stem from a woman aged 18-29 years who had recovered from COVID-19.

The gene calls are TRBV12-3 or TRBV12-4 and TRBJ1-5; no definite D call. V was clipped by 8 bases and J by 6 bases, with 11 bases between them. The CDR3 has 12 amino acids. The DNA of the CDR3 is TGTGCCAGCGGGAGGGATGTTCAGCCCCAGCATTTT. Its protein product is CASGRDVQPQHF.

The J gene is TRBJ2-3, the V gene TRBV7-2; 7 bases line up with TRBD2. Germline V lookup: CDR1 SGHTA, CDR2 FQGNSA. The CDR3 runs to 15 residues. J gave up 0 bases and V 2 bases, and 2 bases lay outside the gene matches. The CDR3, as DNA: TGTGCCAGCAGCTTAAGCGGGATGAGCACAGATACGCAGTATTTT. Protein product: CASSLSGMSTDTQYF.

The CDR3 spells CASSRTGGAMNTEAFF. The DNA of the CDR3 is TGTGCCAGCAGCCGGACAGGAGGAGCCATGAACACTGAAGCTTTCTTT. V gene TRBV3-1 (or the pseudogene TRBV3-2) combines with J gene TRBJ1-1, with 7 bases aligning to TRBD1. Germline loops: CDR1 LGHDT, CDR2 YNNKEL (reference sequence). The CDR3 is 16 amino acids. V gave up 4 bases and J gave up 0 bases; unmatched junction bases: 8.

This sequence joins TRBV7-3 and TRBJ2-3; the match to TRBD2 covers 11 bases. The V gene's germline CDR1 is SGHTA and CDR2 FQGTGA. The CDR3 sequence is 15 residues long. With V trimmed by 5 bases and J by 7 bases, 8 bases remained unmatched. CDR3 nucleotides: TGTGCCAGCAGCGAAGGACTAGCGGGTGGGAATACGCAGTATTTT. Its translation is CASSEGLAGGNTQYF.

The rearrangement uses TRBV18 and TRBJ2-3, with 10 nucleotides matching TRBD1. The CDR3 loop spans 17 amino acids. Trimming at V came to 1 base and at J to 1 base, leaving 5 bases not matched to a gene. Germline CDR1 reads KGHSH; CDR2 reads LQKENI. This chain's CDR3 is CASSPRGQGVGTDTQYF. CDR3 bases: TGTGCCAGCTCACCACGCGGACAGGGGGTGGGCACAGATACGCAGTATTTT.

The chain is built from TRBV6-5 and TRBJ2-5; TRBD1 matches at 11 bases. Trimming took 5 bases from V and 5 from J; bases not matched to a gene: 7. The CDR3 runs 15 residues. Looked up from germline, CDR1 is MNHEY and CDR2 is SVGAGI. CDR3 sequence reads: CASSSGQGAWETQYF. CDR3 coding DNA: TGTGCCAGCAGTAGTGGACAGGGGGCATGGGAGACCCAGTACTTC.

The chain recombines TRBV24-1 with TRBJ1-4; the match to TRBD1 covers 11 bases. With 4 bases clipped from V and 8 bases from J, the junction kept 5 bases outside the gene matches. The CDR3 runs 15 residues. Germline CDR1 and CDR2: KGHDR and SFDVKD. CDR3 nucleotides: TGTGCCACCAGTGACCCCGGGACAGGGGGGGAAAAACTGTTTTTT. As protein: CATSDPGTGGEKLFF.

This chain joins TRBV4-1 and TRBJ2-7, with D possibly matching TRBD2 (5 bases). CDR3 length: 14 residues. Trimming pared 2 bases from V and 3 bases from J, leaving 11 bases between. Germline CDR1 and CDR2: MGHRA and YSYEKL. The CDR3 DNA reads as TGCGCCAGCAGCCAACAGGAGGCAGGCTACGAGCAGTACTTC. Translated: CASSQQEAGYEQYF.

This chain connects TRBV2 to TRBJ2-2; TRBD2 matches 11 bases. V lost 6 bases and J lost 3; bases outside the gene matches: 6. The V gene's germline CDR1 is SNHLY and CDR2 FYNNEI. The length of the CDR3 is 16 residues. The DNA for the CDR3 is TGTGCCAGCAGATATAGCGGGAGGGCCGACACCGGGGAGCTGTTTTTT. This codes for CASRYSGRADTGELFF.

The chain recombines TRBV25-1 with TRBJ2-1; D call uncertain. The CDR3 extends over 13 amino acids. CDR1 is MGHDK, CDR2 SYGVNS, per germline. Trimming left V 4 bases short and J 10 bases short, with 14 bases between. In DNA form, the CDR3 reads TGTGCCAGCAGTGCGCGTGCAGGATGGGAGCAGTTCTTC. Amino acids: CASSARAGWEQFF.

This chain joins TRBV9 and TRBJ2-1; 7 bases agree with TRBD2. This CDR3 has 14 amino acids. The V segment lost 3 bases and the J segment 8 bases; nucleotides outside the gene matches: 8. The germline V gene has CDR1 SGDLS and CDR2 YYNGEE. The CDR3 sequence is CASSAGPRGDEQFF. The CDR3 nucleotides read TGTGCCAGCAGCGCCGGGCCCCGGGGGGATGAGCAGTTCTTC.

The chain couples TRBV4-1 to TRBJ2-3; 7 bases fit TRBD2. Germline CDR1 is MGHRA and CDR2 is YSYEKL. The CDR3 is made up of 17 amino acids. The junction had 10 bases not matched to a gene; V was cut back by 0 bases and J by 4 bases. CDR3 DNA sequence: TGCGCCAGCAGCCAAGATACCAGTGGGAGGGCCTCAGATACGCAGTATTTT. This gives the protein CASSQDTSGRASDTQYF.

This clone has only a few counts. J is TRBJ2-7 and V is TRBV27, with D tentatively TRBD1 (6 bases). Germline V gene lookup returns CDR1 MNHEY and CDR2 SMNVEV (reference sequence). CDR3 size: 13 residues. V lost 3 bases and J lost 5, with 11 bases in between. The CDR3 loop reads CASSLTGLDEQYF. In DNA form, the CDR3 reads TGTGCCAGCAGTTTGACAGGACTTGACGAGCAGTACTTC.

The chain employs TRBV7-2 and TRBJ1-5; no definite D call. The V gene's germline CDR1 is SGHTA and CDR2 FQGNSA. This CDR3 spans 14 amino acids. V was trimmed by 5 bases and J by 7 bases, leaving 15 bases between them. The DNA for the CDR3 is TGTGCCAGCAGCCCTGGGCGGGTCGCGCAGCCCCAGCATTTT. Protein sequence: CASSPGRVAQPQHF.

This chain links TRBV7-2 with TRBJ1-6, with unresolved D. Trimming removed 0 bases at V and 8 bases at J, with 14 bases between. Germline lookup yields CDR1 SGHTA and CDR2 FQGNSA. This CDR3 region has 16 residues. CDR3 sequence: CASSLARDSRHSPLHF. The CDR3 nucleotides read TGTGCCAGCAGCTTAGCGCGGGATTCTCGGCATTCACCCCTCCACTTT.

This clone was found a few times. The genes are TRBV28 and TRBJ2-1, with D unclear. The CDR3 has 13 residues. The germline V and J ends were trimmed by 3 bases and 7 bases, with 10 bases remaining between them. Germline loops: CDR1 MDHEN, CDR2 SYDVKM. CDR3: CASSLVRRNEQFF. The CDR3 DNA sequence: TGTGCCAGCAGTTTGGTAAGGCGGAATGAGCAGTTCTTC.

For the CDR3, the DNA is TGTGCCAGCAGGGGACAGGGGAAAAACACCGGGGAGCTGTTTTTT. Its protein product is CASRGQGKNTGELFF. The chain uses TRBV6-5 and TRBJ2-2, with TRBD1 matching over 10 bases. The CDR3 extends over 15 amino acids. Germline CDR1 reads MNHEY; CDR2 reads SVGAGI. J gave up 2 bases and V 6 bases, and 3 bases lay outside the gene matches.

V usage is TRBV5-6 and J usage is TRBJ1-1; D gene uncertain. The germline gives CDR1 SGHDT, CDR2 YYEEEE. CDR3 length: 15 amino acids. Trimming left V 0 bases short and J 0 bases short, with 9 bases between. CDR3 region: CASSLAPGMNTEAFF. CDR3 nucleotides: TGTGCCAGCAGCTTGGCTCCGGGGATGAACACTGAAGCTTTCTTT.